The following is a T cell receptor beta chain sequence with its context. Germline CDR1 reads MRHNA; CDR2 reads SNTAGT. The CDR3 consists of 20 residues. The junction had 12 bases not matched to a gene; V was cut back by 0 bases and J by 2 bases. Per the original data handling: From reference gene primer amplification, estimates of nucleated cell counts were derived. Assay used: immunoSEQ multiplex PCR; TCRdb lists only in-frame clones, some missing. V, J and clone size derive from that table, while D and trimming were established from the DNA sequence. The profile shows about 58,000 clones, around nine tenths of them singletons. This record comes from a study of blood T cell repertoires in COVID-19. Study-wide context: Specimens from acute and convalescent COVID-19 originated in the United States, Italy and Spain. In each case, the material was cDNA or gDNA derived from T cells, B-cell-depleted T cells, or PBMCs.

The clonotype was recovered from a woman between 45 and 65 years old with active or convalescent COVID-19. What was sequenced was peripheral blood. This chain connects TRBV6-4 to TRBJ2-3; the match to TRBD2 covers 12 bases. CDR3 in amino acids: CASSDSSTTSGSHSTDTQYF. CDR3 nucleotides: TGTGCCAGCAGTGACTCTTCGACGACTAGCGGGAGTCACTCCACAGATACGCAGTATTTT.